These 4 T cell receptor beta chains originate from one sample sequenced in a study of T-cell reconstitution after alpha-beta-depleted transplantation in children. For TCRbeta, the library was prepared with unique molecular identifiers. TCRdb used MiXCR to reprocess the PCR reads, holding one entry per CDR3 protein. The table has approximately 170,000 distinct CDR3 sequences, 11% seen once. The specimen comprised PBMCs, sampled before TCRalphabeta/CD19-depleted stem cell transplant. The receptors were sampled from a boy younger than 10 with acute myeloid leukemia, due to receive a stem cell transplant.

This clonotype was observed at least ten times. The chain recombines TRBV9 with TRBJ1-3, with D perhaps TRBD1 (5 bases). The CDR3 runs to 14 residues. CDR1 is SGDLS and CDR2 is YYNGEE in the germline V gene. Trimming removed 4 bases from V and 4 bases from J, with 12 bases in between. The CDR3 spells CASSRGKSGNTIYF. DNA of the CDR3: TGTGCCAGCAGCAGGGGAAAATCCGGAAACACCATATATTTT.

This clonotype was seen many times. The chain has TRBV3-1 and TRBJ2-2; tentatively, D is TRBD1 or TRBD2 (5 bases each). Germline V gene lookup returns CDR1 LGHDT and CDR2 YNNKEL (reference sequence). The CDR3 is 14 residues long. With 8 bases removed from V and 4 bases from J, the gap between germline ends came to 14 bases. CDR3 DNA: TGTGCCAGCCGCCGGGGCGAAGTCACCGGGGAGCTGTTTTTT. This translates into CASRRGEVTGELFF.

This rearrangement joins TRBV6-2 or TRBV6-3 to TRBJ2-1; the match to TRBD1 covers 9 bases. The germline V gene encodes CDR1 MNHEY and CDR2 SVGEGT. Losses at the gene ends were 6 bases for V and 6 bases for J; bases not matched to a gene: 15. The length of the CDR3 is 17 residues. Here the CDR3 reads CASSYHFAGQGPNEQFF. For the CDR3, the DNA is TGTGCCAGCAGCTACCATTTCGCAGGACAGGGGCCCAATGAGCAGTTCTTC.

This clonotype was seen ten or more times. The rearrangement uses TRBV27 and TRBJ1-1; a possible D gene is TRBD1 (6 bases). V was cut by 8 bases and J by 3 bases, with 22 bases left in between. The CDR3 runs to 16 residues. Germline V gives CDR1 MNHEY, CDR2 SMNVEV (reference sequence). The CDR3 loop is CASGGALQGSDTEAFF. CDR3 DNA: TGTGCCAGCGGTGGGGCCTTACAGGGATCGGACACTGAAGCTTTCTTT.